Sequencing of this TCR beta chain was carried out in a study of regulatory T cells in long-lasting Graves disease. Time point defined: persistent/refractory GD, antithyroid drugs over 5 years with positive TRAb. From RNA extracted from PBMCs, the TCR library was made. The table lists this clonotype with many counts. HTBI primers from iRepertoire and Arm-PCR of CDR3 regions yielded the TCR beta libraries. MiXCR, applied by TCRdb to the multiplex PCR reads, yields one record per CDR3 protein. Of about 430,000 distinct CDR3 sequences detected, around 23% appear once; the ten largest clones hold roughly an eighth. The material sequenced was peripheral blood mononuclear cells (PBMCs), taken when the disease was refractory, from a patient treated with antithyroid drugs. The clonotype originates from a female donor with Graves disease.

DNA for the CDR3: TGCAGCGTCCTGGGGAATAACTATGGCTACACCTTC. Translation: CSVLGNNYGYTF. V gene TRBV29-1 combines with J gene TRBJ1-2; no definite D call. Trimming left V 6 bases short and J 1 base short, with 9 bases between. Germline V lookup: CDR1 SQVTM, CDR2 ANQGSEA. This CDR3 has 12 residues.